This T cell receptor beta chain comes out of a study of blood T cell repertoires in COVID-19. In the study overall: Sites in the United States, Italy and Spain provided acute and convalescent COVID-19 samples. The cDNA or gDNA used as material had been derived from T cells, B-cell-depleted T cells, or PBMCs.

The V end lost 6 bases, the J end lost 2 bases, and 11 bases lay between the germline ends. Germline CDR1 and CDR2: MNHEY and SVGAGI. This CDR3 contains 14 residues. Original analysis: The assay estimated nucleated cells by amplifying reference gene primers. Assay used: immunoSEQ multiplex PCR; TCRdb lists only in-frame clones, some missing. V, J and clone size derive from that table, while D and trimming were established from the DNA sequence. The data contain over 150,000 clones, less than 85% of them singletons. The TCR was taken from a woman aged 45-65 years with acute or convalescent COVID-19. The rearrangement links TRBV6-5 to TRBJ1-5; tentative D call: TRBD1 (5 bases). Sequencing was done on a sample of peripheral blood. This chain's CDR3 is CASSQTEGNQPQHF. DNA for the CDR3: TGTGCCAGCAGCCAGACAGAGGGCAATCAGCCCCAGCATTTT.